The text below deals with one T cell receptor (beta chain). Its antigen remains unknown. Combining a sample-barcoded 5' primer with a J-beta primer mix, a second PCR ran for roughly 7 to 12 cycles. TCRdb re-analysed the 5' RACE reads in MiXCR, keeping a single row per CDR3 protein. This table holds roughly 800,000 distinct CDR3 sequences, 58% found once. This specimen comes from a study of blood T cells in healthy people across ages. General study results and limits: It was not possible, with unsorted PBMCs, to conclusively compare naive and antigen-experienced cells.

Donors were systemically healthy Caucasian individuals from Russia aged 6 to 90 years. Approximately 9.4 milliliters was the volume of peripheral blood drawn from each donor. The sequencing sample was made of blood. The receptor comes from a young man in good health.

CDR3 in amino acids: CASSEAGDITDTQYF. The CDR3 DNA reads as TGTGCCAGCAGTGAGGCGGGAGATATAACAGATACGCAGTATTTT. V and J are TRBV6-1 and TRBJ2-3; 7 bases fit TRBD2. The CDR3 runs 15 residues. V was clipped by 3 bases and J by 3 bases; unmatched bases: 6. Germline V lookup: CDR1 MNHNS, CDR2 SASEGT.